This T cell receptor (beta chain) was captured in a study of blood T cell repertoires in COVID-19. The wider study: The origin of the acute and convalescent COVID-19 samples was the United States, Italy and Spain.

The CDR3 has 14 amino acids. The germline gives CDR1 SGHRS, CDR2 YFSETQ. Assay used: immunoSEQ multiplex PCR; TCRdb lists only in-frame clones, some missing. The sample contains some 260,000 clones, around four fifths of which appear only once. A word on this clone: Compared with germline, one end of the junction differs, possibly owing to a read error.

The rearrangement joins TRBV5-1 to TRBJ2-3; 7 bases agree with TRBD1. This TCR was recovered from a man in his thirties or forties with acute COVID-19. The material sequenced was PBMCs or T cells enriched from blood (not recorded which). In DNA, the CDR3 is TGTGCCAGCCACAGGGGCGGCAGCACAGATACGCAGTATTTT. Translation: CASHRGGSTDTQYF.